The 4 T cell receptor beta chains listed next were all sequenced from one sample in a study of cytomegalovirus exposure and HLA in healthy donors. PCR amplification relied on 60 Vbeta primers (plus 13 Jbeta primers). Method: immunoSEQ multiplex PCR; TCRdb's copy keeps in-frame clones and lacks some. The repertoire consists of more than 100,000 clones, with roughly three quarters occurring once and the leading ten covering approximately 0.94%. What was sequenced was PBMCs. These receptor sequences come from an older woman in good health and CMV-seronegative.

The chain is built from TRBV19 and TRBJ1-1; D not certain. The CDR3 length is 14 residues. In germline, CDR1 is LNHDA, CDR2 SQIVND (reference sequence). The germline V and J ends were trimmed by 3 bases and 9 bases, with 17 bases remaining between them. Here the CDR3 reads CASSISPPSRKAFF. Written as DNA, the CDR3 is TGTGCCAGTAGTATTTCGCCCCCGTCGCGGAAAGCTTTCTTT.

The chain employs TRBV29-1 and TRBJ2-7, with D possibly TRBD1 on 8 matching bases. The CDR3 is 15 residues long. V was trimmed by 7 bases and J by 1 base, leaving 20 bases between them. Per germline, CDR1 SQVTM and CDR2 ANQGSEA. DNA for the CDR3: TGCAGCGCGGGGGGCGGCAGGGGGCCTTCCTACGAGCAGTACTTC. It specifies CSAGGGRGPSYEQYF.

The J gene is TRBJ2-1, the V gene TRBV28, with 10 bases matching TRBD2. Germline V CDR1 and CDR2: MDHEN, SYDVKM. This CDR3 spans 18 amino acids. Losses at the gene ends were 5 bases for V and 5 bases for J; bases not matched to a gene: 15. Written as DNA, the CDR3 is TGTGCCAGCAGTCTATACAAGAGGGCTAGCGGGAGTCACAATGAGCAGTTCTTC. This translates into CASSLYKRASGSHNEQFF.

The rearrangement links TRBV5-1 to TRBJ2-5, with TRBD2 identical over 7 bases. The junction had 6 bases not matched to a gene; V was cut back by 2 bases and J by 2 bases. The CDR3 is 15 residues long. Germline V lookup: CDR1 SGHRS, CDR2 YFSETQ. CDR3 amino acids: CASSLDSGRQETQYF. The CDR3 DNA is TGCGCCAGCAGCTTAGATAGCGGGCGACAAGAGACCCAGTACTTC.